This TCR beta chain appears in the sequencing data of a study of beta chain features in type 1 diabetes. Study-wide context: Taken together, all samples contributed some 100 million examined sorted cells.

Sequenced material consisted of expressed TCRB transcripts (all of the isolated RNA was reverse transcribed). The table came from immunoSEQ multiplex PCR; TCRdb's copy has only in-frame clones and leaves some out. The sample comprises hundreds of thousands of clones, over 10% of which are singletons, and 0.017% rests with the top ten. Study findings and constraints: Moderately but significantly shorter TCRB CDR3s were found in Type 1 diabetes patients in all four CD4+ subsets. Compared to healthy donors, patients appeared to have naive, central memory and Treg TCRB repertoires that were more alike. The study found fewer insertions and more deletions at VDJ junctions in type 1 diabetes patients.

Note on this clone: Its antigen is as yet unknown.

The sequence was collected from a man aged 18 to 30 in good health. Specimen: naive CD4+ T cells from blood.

For the CDR3, the DNA is TGTGCCAGCAGCTTAGCGGACAGGAGGGACACCTTC. Protein: CASSLADRRDTF. The V gene is TRBV7-9, the J gene TRBJ1-2; TRBD1 agrees at 7 bases. In germline, CDR1 is SEHNR, CDR2 FQNEAQ (reference sequence). The CDR3 runs to 12 residues. V was pared by 0 bases and J by 12 bases, with 4 bases of the junction left unmatched.